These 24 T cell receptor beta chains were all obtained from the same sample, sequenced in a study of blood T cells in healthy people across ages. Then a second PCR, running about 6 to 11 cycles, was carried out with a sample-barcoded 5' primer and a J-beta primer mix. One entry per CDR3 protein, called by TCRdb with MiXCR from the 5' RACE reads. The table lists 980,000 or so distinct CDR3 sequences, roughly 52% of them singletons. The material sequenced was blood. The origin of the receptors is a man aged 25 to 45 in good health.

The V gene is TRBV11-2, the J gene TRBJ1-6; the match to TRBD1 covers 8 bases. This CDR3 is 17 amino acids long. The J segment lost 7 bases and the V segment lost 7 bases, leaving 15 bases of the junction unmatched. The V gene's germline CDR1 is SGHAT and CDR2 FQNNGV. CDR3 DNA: TGTGCCAGCACCCTTCCAGGGGGCTTAGTCTCCAATTCACCCCTCCACTTT. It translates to CASTLPGGLVSNSPLHF.

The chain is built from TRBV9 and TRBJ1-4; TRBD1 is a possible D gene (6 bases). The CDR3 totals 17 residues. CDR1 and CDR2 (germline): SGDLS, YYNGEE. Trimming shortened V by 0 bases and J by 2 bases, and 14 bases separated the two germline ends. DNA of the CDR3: TGTGCCAGCAGCGTAGAGGGGGGCGCGTGGACTAATGAAAAACTGTTTTTT. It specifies CASSVEGGAWTNEKLFF.

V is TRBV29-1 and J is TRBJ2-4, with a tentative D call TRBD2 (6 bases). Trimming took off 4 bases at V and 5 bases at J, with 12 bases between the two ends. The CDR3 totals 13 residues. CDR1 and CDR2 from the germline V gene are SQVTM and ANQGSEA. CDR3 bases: TGCAGCGTTGTCGCGGGGTGGGAAAACATTCAGTACTTC. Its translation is CSVVAGWENIQYF.

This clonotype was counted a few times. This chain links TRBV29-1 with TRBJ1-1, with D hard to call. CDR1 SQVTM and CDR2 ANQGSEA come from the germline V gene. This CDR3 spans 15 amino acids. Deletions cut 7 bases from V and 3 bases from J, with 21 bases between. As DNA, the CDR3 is TGCAGCGCCGAGCGGGGTCTAGGTGGTGACACTGAAGCTTTCTTT. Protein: CSAERGLGGDTEAFF.

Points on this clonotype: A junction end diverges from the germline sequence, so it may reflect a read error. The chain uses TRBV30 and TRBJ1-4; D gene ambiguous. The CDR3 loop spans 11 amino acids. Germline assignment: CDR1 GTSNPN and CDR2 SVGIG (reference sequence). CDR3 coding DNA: TGTGCCGGGAGTGTGGACGTAAAACTGTTTTTT. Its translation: CAGSVDVKLFF.

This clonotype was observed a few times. CDR3 coding DNA: TGTGCCATCAGTAACGCACAGGGACAAGAGGCCAACGTCCTGACTTTC. This encodes CAISNAQGQEANVLTF. J is TRBJ2-6 and V is TRBV10-3; a weak D match, TRBD1 (6 bases). The CDR3 has 16 amino acids. Germline lookup yields CDR1 ENHRY and CDR2 SYGVKD. The V and J ends lost 5 bases and 6 bases respectively, with 17 bases between them.

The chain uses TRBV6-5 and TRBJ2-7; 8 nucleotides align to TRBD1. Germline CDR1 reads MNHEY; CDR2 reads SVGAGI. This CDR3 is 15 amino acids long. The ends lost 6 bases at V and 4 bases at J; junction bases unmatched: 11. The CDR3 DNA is TGTGCCAGCAGCCACGCTCGACAGGGGCCGTACGAGCAGTACTTC. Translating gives CASSHARQGPYEQYF.

DNA for the CDR3: TGTGCCAGCCCTCGGACAGGCTATGGCTACACCTTC. Translation: CASPRTGYGYTF. The genes are TRBV21-1 and TRBJ1-2; no check of the table's D call, TRBD1, against the DNA was made. TRBV21-1 is marked as a pseudogene. The CDR3 runs to 12 residues.

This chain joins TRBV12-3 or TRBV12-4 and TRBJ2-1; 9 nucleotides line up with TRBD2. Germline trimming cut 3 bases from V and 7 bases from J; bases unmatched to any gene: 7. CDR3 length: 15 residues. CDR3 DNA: TGTGCCAGCAGTTTTCCGGGCGGGGGGGAGAATGAGCAGTTCTTC. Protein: CASSFPGGGENEQFF.

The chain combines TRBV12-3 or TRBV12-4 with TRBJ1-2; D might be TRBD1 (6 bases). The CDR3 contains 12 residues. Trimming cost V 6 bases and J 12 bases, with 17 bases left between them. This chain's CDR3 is CASSPPGVLNTF. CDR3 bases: TGTGCCAGCAGCCCCCCAGGGGTGCTAAACACCTTC.

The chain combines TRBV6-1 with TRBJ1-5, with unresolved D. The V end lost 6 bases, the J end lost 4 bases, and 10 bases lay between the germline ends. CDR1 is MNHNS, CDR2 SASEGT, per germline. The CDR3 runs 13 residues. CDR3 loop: CASRRAPNQPQHF. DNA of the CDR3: TGTGCCAGCAGGAGGGCGCCTAATCAGCCCCAGCATTTT.

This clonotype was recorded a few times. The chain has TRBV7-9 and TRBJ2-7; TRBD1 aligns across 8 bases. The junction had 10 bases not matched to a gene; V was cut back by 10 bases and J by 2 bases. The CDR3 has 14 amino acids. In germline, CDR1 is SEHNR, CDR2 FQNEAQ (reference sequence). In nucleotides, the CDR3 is TGTGCCACCATACGGCAGGGGGCAACCTACGAGCAGTACTTC. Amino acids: CATIRQGATYEQYF.

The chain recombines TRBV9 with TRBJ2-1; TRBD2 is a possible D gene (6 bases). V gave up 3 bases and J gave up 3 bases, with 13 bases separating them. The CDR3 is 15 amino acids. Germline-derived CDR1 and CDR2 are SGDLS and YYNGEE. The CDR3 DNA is TGTGCCAGCAGCGCCAATGCGGGGATCTACAATGAGCAGTTCTTC. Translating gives CASSANAGIYNEQFF. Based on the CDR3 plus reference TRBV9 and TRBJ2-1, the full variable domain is DSGVTQTPKHLITATGQRVTLRCSPRSGDLSVYWYQQSLDQGLQFLIQYYNGEERAKGNILERFSAQQFPDLHSELNLSSLELGDSALYFCASSANAGIYNEQFFGPGTRLTVL.

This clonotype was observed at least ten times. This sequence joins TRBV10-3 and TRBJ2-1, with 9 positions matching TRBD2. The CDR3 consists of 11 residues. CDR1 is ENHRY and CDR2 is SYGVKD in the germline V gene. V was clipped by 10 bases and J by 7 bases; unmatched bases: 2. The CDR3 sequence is CATSGGNEQFF. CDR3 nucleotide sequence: TGTGCCACCAGCGGGGGGAATGAGCAGTTCTTC.

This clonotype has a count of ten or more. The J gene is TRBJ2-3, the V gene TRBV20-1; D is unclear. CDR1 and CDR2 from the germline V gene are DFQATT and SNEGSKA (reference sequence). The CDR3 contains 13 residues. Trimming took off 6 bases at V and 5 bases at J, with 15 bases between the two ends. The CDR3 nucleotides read TGCAGTGCCTCACAGAGAGTTCAAGATACGCAGTATTTT. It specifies CSASQRVQDTQYF.

Here the CDR3 reads CASSPRGGPADTQYF. CDR3 sequence (DNA): TGTGCCAGCAGCCCCCGGGGGGGCCCGGCAGATACGCAGTATTTT. The rearrangement joins TRBV3-1 to TRBJ2-3; TRBD2 aligns across 8 bases. Germline V gives CDR1 LGHDT, CDR2 YNNKEL (reference sequence). The CDR3 extends over 15 amino acids. J lost 4 bases, V lost 4 bases, and 7 bases had no gene match.

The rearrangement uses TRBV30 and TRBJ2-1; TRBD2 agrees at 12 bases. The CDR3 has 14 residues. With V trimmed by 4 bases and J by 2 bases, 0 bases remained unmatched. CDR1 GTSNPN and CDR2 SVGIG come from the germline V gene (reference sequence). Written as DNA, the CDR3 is TGTGCCTGGACTAGCGGGGGGGCCTACAATGAGCAGTTCTTC. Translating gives CAWTSGGAYNEQFF.

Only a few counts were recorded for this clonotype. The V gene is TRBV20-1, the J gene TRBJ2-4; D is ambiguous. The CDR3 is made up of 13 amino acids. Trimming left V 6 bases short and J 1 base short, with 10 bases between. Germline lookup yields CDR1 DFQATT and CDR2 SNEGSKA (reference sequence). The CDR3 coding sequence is TGCAGTGCCCCCGGAAAGGCCAAAAACATTCAGTACTTC. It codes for CSAPGKAKNIQYF.

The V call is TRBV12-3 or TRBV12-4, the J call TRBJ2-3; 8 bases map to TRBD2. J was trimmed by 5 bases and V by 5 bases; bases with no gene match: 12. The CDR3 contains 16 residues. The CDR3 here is CASSRGLATDLDTQYF. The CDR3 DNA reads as TGTGCCAGCAGTCGCGGACTAGCCACGGATTTAGATACGCAGTATTTT.

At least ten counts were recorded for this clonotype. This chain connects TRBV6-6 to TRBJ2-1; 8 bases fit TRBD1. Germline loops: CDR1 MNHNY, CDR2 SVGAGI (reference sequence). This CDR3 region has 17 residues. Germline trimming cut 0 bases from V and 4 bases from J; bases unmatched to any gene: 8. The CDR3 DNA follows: TGTGCCAGCAGTTACTCCCCCTGGGACAGGAGTTACAATGAGCAGTTCTTC. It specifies CASSYSPWDRSYNEQFF.

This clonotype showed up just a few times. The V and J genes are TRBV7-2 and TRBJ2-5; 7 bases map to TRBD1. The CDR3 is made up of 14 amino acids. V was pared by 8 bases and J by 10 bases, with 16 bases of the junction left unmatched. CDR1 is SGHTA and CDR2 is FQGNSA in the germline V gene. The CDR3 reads CASSFPGQHWGQYF. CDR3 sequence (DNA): TGTGCCAGCTCATTTCCGGGACAGCACTGGGGCCAGTACTTC. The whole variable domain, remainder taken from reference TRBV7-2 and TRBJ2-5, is GAGVSQSPSNKVTEKGKDVELRCDPISGHTALYWYRQSLGQGLEFLIYFQGNSAPDKSGLPSDRFSAERTGGSVSTLTIQRTQQEDSAVYLCASSFPGQHWGQYFGPGTRLLVL.

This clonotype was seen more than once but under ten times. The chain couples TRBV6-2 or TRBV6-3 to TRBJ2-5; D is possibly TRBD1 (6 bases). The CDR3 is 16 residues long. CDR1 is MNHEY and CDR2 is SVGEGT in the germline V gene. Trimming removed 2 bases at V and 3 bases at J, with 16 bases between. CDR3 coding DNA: TGTGCCAGCAGTTACCTGGACAGCCCAGGTGAAGAGACCCAGTACTTC. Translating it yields CASSYLDSPGEETQYF.

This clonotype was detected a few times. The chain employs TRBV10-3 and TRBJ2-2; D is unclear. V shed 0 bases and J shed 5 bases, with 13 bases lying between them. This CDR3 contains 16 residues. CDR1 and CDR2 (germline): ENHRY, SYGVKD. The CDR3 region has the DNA TGTGCCATCAGTGAGTCCGTCCGCGAGAATACCGGGGAGCTGTTTTTT. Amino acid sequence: CAISESVRENTGELFF.

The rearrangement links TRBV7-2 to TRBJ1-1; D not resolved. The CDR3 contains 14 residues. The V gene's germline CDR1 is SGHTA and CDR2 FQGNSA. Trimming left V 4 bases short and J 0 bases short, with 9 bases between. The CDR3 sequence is CASSSTYLNTEAFF. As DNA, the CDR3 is TGTGCCAGCAGCTCGACGTACTTGAACACTGAAGCTTTCTTT.